The rows below give T cell receptor beta chains drawn from one sample of a study of spatial heterogeneity in lung cancer. In TCRdb, the 5' RACE reads were re-called with MiXCR into one record per CDR3 protein. The sample lists 60,000 to 90,000 distinct CDR3 sequences, about 7.8% occurring once. The input for sequencing was PBMCs, taken at surgery. Every receptor here comes from a male donor with early-stage non-small cell lung cancer. The CDR3 runs from the conserved cysteine through the conserved F or W. D genes are given only for firm matches. Clone size is given for some rows only: seen once, a few or many times, or a class if the clone is expanded.

D gene	V gene	J gene	clone size	CDR3 DNA	CDR3 protein
-	TRBV6-6	TRBJ2-3	-	TGTGCCAGCAGCCGATACGGGAGAGGGACAGATACGCAGTATTTT	CASSRYGRGTDTQYF
-	TRBV14	TRBJ2-3	many	TGTGCCAGCAGCCAAGGACGCAGATTCACAGATACGCAGTATTTT	CASSQGRRFTDTQYF
-	TRBV6-2/TRBV6-3	TRBJ2-2	-	TGTGCCAGCATCCCCCCCGGCAGGTCTACGAACACCGGGGAGCTGTTTTTT	CASIPPGRSTNTGELFF
TRBD1	TRBV19	TRBJ1-4	few	TGTGCCAGTAGTCCGGGACAGGTTGCTAATGAAAAACTGTTTTTT	CASSPGQVANEKLFF
-	TRBV6-5	TRBJ2-1	few	TGTGCCAGCAGTTGGGCGGGCTTCGAGGGTGAGCAGTTCTTC	CASSWAGFEGEQFF
-	TRBV10-3	TRBJ2-7	many	TGTGCCACCCAGATCCTGCCCTCCTACGAGCAGTACTTC	CATQILPSYEQYF
-	TRBV6-2/TRBV6-3	TRBJ2-2	many	TGTGCCAGCATGAGGGGGACTAACACCGGGGAGCTGTTTTTT	CASMRGTNTGELFF
TRBD1	TRBV28	TRBJ1-6	-	TGTGCCAGCAGTTTGGCTGGACAGGCGGTAGGGTCACCCCTCCACTTT	CASSLAGQAVGSPLHF
TRBD1	TRBV29-1	TRBJ2-3	many	TGCAGCGTTGAATACGGGACAGGGGATACGCAGTATTTT	CSVEYGTGDTQYF
TRBD2	TRBV20-1	TRBJ2-1	many	TGCAGTGCTAGAGATTCACTAGCGGGGGCCATAGAGCAGTTCTTC	CSARDSLAGAIEQFF
-	TRBV27	TRBJ1-2	few	TGTGCCAGCAGTACATCGCCCCCCCCGGCGGAGCGTTCCTATGGCTACACCTTC	CASSTSPPPAERSYGYTF
-	TRBV6-5	TRBJ1-1	many	TGTGCCAGCAATCTACCCGGGGGCTTAAACACTGAAGCTTTCTTT	CASNLPGGLNTEAFF
-	TRBV7-9	TRBJ1-6	many	TGTGCCAGCAGCGTACAGGACGATAATTCACCCCTCCACTTT	CASSVQDDNSPLHF
-	TRBV20-1	TRBJ2-1	many	TGCAGTGCTAGAGAGCCTCGGGACTCCCTAGGAAATGAGCAGTTCTTC	CSAREPRDSLGNEQFF
-	TRBV13	TRBJ2-7	few	TGTGCCAGCAGCTCGAGGACCTCCTACGAGCAGTACTTC	CASSSRTSYEQYF
-	TRBV5-1	TRBJ2-2	many	TGCGCCAGCAAGTTTAGGGATCCCGGGGAGCTGTTTTTT	CASKFRDPGELFF
-	TRBV20-1	TRBJ2-7	many	TGCAGTGCTAGAGTTGGCAGCCTCTACGAGCAGTACTTC	CSARVGSLYEQYF
-	TRBV5-6	TRBJ1-1	few	TGTGCCAGCTTGCATTCCGACACTGAAGCTTTCTTT	CASLHSDTEAFF
-	TRBV27	TRBJ1-5	few	TGTGCCAGCAGTCCCGGGTGGAGCAATCAGCCCCAGCATTTT	CASSPGWSNQPQHF
TRBD2	TRBV10-3	TRBJ2-1	few	TGTGCCATCAGTTTTCTAGCGGGAGGCTCCTACAATGAGCAGTTCTTC	CAISFLAGGSYNEQFF
-	TRBV20-1	TRBJ1-1	many	TGCAGTGCTAGAGATGGCAACAGGGAAACGGGCACTGAAGCTTTCTTT	CSARDGNRETGTEAFF
-	TRBV20-1	TRBJ2-7	many	TGCAGTGCTGTTGCGGGACTTCTATACGAGCAGTACTTC	CSAVAGLLYEQYF
-	TRBV7-2	TRBJ2-5	many	TGTGCCAGCAGCTTAGAACCAACGGGGACCCAGTACTTC	CASSLEPTGTQYF